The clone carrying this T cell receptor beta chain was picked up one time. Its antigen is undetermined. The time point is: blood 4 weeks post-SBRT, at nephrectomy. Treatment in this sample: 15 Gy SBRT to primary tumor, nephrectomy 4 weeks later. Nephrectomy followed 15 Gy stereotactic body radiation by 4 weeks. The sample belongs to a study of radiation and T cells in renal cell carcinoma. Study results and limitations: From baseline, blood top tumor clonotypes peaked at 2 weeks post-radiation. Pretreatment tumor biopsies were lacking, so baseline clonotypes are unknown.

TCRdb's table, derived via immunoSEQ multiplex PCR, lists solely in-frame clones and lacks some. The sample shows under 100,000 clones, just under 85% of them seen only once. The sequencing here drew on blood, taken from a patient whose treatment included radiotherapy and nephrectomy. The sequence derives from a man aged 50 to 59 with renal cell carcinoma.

The CDR3 sequence is CASSQEVRGAQPQHF. The CDR3 nucleotides read TGCGCCAGCAGCCAAGAGGTGCGGGGGGCCCAGCCCCAGCATTTT. This rearrangement joins TRBV4-3 to TRBJ1-5, with D possibly being TRBD1 (6 bases). Germline V gene data show CDR1 as LGHNA and CDR2 as YSLEER. The ends were cut back, 0 bases at V and 7 bases at J, with 13 bases in the middle. This CDR3 has 15 amino acids.